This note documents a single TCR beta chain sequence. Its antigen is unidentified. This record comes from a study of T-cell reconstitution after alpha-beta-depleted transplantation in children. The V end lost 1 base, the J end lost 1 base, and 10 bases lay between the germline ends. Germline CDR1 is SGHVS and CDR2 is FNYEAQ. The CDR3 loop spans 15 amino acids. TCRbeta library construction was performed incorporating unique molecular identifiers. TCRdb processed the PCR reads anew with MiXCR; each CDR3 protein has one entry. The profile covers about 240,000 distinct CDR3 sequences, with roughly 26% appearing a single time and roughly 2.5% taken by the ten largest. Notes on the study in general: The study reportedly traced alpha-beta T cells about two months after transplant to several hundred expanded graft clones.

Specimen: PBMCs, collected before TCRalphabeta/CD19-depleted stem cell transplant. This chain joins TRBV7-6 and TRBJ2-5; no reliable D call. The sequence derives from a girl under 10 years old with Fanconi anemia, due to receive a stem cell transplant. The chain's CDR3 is CASSLVGGVQETQYF. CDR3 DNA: TGTGCCAGCAGCTTAGTCGGCGGAGTCCAAGAGACCCAGTACTTC.